This T cell receptor beta chain appears in the sequencing data of a study of STAT5B mutations in CD4+ large granular lymphocyte leukemia. Study background: The CDR3 'QG' motif was associated with a particular HLA allele among healthy donors. General study findings and limits: Data were not HLA-matched across samples. Patient CD4-sorted repertoires looked more clonal than healthy CD4+ repertoires, even without putative leukemic clones.

The data were produced by immunoSEQ multiplex PCR, yet TCRdb's version contains in-frame clones alone and is incomplete. Altogether roughly 34,000 clones are present, around 81% being singletons, with the ten largest covering 4.4%. Note on this clone: Its antigen is unknown.

V gave up 0 bases and J gave up 2 bases, with 8 bases separating them. From germline, CDR1 is SGHAT and CDR2 FQNNGV. There are 14 residues in the CDR3. Sequencing used CD4+ T cells from blood buffy coats. This sequence was found in a human donor in good health. The chain carries TRBV11-2 and TRBJ2-7, with D perhaps matching TRBD1 (6 bases). CDR3 amino acids: CASSLDRGPYEQYF. DNA of the CDR3: TGTGCCAGCAGCTTAGACAGGGGACCCTACGAGCAGTACTTC.